This T cell receptor beta chain appears in the sequencing data of a study of blood T cells in healthy people across ages. Per germline, CDR1 DFQATT and CDR2 SNEGSKA (reference sequence). This CDR3 is built from 14 residues. It was with a sample-barcoded 5' primer and a J-beta primer mix that a second PCR of about 6 to 12 cycles was run. Every molecule of cDNA carried a tag from a template-switch adaptor with 12 random nucleotides. Each single sample gave us at least 3 million CDR3-containing paired-end reads. TCRdb used MiXCR to reprocess the 5' RACE reads, holding one entry per CDR3 protein. The repertoire holds about 1.6 million distinct CDR3 sequences, with roughly 32% as singletons.

This receptor was identified in a woman between 25 and 40 years old in good health. The chain carries TRBV20-1 and TRBJ1-2; D uncertain. Sequenced: blood. The CDR3 region has the DNA TGCAGCGCCGACCGGCCCGTGTTGAACTATGGCTACACCTTC. Its protein product is CSADRPVLNYGYTF.